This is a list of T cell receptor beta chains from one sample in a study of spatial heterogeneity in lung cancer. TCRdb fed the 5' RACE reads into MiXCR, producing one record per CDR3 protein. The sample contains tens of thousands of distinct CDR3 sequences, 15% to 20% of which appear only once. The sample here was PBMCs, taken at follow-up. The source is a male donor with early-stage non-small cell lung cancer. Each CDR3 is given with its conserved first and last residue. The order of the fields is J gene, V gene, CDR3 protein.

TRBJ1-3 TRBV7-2 CASSLWSGMSSGNTIYF
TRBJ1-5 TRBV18 CASSPPGGGNQPQHF
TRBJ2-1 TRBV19 CASRISSHNEQFF
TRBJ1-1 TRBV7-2 CASSPLQQTMNTEAFF
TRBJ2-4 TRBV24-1 CATSPAGEHIQYF
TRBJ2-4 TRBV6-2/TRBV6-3 CASSYGQSQNIQYF
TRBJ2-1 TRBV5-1 CASSPLAGAAYNEQFF
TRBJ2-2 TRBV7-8 CASSEGQTFTGELFF
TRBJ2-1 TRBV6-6 CASTGGLAANEQFF
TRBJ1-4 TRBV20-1 CSARPMGVSNEKLFF
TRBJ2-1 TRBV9 CASSLGTAYNEQFF
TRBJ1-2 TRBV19 CASSLLTSANYGYTF